The 6 T cell receptor beta chains presented below share a single source sample, sequenced in a study of shared clonotypes between healthy human individuals. The naive CD8 subset, CD45RO-negative cells positively selected for CCR7, excluded terminally differentiated effector memory CD45RA+ cells. This table comes from immunoSEQ multiplex PCR, and its TCRdb copy is limited to in-frame clones, with some not included. The data show 700,000 to 950,000 clones, about 96% seen once. The specimen sequenced was naive CD8+ T cells sorted from blood. The receptors were gathered from a man aged 30 to 45 in good health.

This clone appeared a few times. One base away lies a much larger clone, so this may be a sequencing read error. Other DNA sequences in this sample translate to the same CDR3. This sequence joins TRBV27 and TRBJ2-5; D possibly corresponds to TRBD1 (6 bases). The V gene lost 1 base and the J gene lost 3 bases, with 9 bases spanning the gap. The CDR3 spans 14 residues. The germline V gene has CDR1 MNHEY and CDR2 SMNVEV (reference sequence). CDR3 sequence (DNA): TGTGCCAGCAGTTTATTGGGGGCGGAAGAGACCCAGTACTTC. As protein: CASSLLGAEETQYF.

This clone has a single count. The CDR3 loop is CASSSDGTSAYIQYF. CDR3 coding DNA: TGTGCCAGCAGCTCAGACGGGACTAGCGCATACATTCAGTACTTC. The chain links TRBV7-2 to TRBJ2-4, with TRBD2 identical over 10 bases. After removal of 4 bases from V and 8 bases from J, the junction contained 8 bases not matched to a gene. This CDR3 comprises 15 residues. CDR1 and CDR2 from the germline V gene are SGHTA and FQGNSA.

This sequence joins TRBV29-1 and TRBJ2-1; no clear D gene. This CDR3 has 14 amino acids. The ends were cut back, 1 base at V and 4 bases at J, with 11 bases in the middle. Germline V gives CDR1 SQVTM, CDR2 ANQGSEA. The CDR3 coding sequence is TGCAGCGTTGAAGGGGCCAGCGCGTACAATGAGCAGTTCTTC. This translates into CSVEGASAYNEQFF.

The rearrangement joins TRBV5-1 to TRBJ1-2; D is uncertain. The V gene's germline CDR1 is SGHRS and CDR2 YFSETQ. The CDR3 totals 15 residues. Trimming removed 0 bases at V and 5 bases at J, with 14 bases between. The CDR3 spells CASSLDLSTSYGYTF. CDR3 sequence (DNA): TGCGCCAGCAGCTTGGATCTCAGTACCAGTTATGGCTACACCTTC.

This sequence joins TRBV4-1 and TRBJ1-1; no reliable D call. The germline CDR1 and CDR2 sequences are MGHRA and YSYEKL. This CDR3 has 14 residues. V shed 0 bases and J shed 2 bases, with 7 bases lying between them. CDR3 sequence reads: CASSQDPGNTEAFF. CDR3 nucleotides: TGCGCCAGCAGCCAAGATCCGGGAAACACTGAAGCTTTCTTT.

The rearrangement joins TRBV13 to TRBJ2-7; the D gene is possibly TRBD1 (6 bases). The V end was cut by 5 bases, the J end by 7 bases, with 12 bases between. The germline V gene has CDR1 PRHDT and CDR2 FYEKMQ (reference sequence). The CDR3 loop spans 12 amino acids. The CDR3 spells CASSPRDREQYF. CDR3 bases: TGTGCCAGCAGCCCGCGCGACAGGGAGCAGTACTTC.